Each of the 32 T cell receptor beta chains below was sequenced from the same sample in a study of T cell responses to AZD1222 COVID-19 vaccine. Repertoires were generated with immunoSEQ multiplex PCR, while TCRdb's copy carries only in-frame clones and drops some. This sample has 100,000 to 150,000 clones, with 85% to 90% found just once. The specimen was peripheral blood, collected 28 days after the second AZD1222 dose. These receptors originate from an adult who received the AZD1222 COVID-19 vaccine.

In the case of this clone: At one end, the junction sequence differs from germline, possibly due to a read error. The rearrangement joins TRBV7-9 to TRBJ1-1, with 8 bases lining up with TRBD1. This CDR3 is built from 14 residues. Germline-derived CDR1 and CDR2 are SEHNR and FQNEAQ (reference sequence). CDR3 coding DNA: TGTGCCAGCAGATATACAGGGGGGAACGCTGAAGCTTTCTTT. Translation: CASRYTGGNAEAFF.

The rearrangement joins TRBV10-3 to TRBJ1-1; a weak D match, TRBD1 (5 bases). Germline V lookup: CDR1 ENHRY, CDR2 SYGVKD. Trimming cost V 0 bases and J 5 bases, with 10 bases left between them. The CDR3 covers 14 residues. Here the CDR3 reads CAISESQGRTEAFF. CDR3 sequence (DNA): TGTGCCATCAGTGAGTCTCAGGGTAGGACTGAAGCTTTCTTT.

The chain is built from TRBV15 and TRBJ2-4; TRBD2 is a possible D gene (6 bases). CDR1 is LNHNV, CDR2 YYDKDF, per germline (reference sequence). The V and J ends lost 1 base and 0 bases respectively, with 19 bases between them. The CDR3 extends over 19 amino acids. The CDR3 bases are TGTGCCACCAGCAGAGGATTAGCGGTGCGCATAATAGCCAAAAACATTCAGTACTTC. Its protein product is CATSRGLAVRIIAKNIQYF. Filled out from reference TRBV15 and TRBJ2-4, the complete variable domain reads DAMVIQNPRYQVTQFGKPVTLSCSQTLNHNVMYWYQQKSSQAPKLLFHYYDKDFNNEADTPDNFQSRRPNTSFCFLDIRSPGLGDTAMYLCATSRGLAVRIIAKNIQYFGAGTRLSVL.

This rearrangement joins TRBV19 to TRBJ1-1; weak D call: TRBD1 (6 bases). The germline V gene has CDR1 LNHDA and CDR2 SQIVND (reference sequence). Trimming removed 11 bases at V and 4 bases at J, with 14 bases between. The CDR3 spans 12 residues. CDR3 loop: CAGDRTGTEAFF. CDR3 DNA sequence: TGTGCCGGTGACAGGACGGGCACTGAAGCTTTCTTT.

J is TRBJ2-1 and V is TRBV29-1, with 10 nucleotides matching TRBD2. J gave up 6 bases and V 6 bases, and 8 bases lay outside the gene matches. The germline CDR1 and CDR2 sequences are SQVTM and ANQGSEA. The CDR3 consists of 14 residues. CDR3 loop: CSVARLAGVNEQFF. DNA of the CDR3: TGCAGCGTGGCGAGGCTAGCGGGAGTCAATGAGCAGTTCTTC.

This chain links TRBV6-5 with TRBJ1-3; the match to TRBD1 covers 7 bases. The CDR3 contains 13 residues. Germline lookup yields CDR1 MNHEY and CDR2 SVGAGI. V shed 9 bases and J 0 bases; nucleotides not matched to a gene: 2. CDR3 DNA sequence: TGTGCCAGTAGACAGGGCTCTGGAAACACCATATATTTT. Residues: CASRQGSGNTIYF.

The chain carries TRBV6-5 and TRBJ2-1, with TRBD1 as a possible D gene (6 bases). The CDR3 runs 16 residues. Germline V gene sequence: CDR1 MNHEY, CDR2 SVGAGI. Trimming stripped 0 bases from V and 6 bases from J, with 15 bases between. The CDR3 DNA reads TGTGCCAGCAGTTACTCGAGGCCAGGGGCGGCCAATGAGCAGTTCTTC. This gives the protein CASSYSRPGAANEQFF.

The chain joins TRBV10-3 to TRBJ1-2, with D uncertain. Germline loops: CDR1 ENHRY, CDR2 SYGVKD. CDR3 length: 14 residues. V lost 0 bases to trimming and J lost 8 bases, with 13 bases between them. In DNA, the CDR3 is TGTGCCATCAGTGAGTCTCGGGAGGCAGAGGGCTACACCTTC. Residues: CAISESREAEGYTF.

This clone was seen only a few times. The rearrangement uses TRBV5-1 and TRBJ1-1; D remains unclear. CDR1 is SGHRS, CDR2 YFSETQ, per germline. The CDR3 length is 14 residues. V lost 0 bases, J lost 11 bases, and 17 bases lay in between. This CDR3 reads CASSLGADQLKAFF. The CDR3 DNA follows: TGCGCCAGCAGCTTGGGGGCGGATCAGTTGAAGGCTTTCTTT. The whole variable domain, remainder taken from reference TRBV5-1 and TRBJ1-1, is KAGVTQTPRYLIKTRGQQVTLSCSPISGHRSVSWYQQTPGQGLQFLFEYFSETQRNKGNFPGRFSGRQFSNSRSEMNVSTLELGDSALYLCASSLGADQLKAFFGQGTRLTVV.

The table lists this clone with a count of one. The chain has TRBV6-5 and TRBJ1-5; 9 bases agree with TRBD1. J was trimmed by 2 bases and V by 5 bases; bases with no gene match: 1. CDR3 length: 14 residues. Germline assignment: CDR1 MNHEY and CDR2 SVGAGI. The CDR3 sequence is CASSTGGGNQPQHF. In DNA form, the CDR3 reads TGTGCCAGCAGTACAGGGGGCGGCAATCAGCCCCAGCATTTT.

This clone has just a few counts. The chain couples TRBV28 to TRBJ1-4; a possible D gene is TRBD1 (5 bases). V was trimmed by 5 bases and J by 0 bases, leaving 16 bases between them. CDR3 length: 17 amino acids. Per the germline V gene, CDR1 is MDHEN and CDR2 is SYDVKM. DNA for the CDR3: TGTGCCAGCAGTCGAAGGGCGGGGGGTTCAACTAATGAAAAACTGTTTTTT. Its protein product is CASSRRAGGSTNEKLFF.

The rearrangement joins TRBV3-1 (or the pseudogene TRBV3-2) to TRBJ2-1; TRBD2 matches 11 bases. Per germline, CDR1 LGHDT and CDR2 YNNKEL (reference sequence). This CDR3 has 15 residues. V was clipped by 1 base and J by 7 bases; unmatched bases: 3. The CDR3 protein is CASSQGLAGRNEQFF. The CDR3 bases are TGTGCCAGCAGCCAAGGACTAGCGGGACGTAATGAGCAGTTCTTC.

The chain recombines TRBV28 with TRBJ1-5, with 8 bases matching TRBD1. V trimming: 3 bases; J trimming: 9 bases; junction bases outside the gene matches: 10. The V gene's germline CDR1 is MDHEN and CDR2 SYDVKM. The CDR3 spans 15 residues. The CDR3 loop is CASSFGQGRSGPQHF. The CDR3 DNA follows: TGTGCCAGCAGTTTTGGACAGGGCAGGAGTGGGCCCCAGCATTTT.

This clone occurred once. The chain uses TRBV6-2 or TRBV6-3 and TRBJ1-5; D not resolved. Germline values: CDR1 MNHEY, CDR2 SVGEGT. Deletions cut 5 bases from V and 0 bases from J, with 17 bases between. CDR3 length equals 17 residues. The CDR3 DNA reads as TGTGCCAGCAGTAACCCCTCGTTGCGGTATAGCAATCAGCCCCAGCATTTT. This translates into CASSNPSLRYSNQPQHF.

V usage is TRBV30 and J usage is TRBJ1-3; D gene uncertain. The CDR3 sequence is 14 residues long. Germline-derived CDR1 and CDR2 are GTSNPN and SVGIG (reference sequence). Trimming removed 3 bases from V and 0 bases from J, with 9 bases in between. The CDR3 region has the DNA TGTGCCTGGAGCGACGGATTCTCTGGAAACACCATATATTTT. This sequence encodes CAWSDGFSGNTIYF.

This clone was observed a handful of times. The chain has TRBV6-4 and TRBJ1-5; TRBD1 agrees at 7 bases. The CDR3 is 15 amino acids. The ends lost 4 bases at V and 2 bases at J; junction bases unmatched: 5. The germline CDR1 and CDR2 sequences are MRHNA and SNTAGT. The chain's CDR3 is CASSGAGGGNQPQHF. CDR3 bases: TGTGCCAGCAGTGGTGCAGGGGGGGGCAATCAGCCCCAGCATTTT.

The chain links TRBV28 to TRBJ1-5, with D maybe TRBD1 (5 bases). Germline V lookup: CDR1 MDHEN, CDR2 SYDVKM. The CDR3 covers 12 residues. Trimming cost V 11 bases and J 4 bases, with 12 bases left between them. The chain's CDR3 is CAGGGGNQPQHF. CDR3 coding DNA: TGTGCCGGGGGTGGGGGAAATCAGCCCCAGCATTTT.

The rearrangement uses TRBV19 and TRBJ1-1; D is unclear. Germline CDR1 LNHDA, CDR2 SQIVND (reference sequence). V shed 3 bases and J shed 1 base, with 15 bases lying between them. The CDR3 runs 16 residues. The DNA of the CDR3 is TGTGCCAGTAGTATTTTCGGGGAAGGTGGGAACACTGAAGCTTTCTTT. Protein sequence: CASSIFGEGGNTEAFF.

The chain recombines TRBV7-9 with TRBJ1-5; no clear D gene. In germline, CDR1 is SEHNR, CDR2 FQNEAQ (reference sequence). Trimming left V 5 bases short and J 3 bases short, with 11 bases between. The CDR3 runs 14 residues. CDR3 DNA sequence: TGTGCCAGCAGCAACGGGCGGATCAATCAGCCCCAGCATTTT. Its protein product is CASSNGRINQPQHF.

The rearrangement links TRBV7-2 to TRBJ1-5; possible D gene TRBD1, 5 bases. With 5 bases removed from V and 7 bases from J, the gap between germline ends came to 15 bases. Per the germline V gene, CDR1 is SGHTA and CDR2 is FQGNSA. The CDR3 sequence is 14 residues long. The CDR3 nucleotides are TGTGCCAGCAGCCCACACCAGGGACCCCAGCCCCAGCATTTT. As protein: CASSPHQGPQPQHF.

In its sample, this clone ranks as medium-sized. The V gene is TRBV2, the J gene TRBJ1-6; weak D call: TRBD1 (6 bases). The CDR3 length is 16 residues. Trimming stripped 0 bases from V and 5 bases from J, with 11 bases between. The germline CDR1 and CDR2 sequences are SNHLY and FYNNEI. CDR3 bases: TGTGCCAGCAGTGAAGCCGGGGGACACAATAATTCACCCCTCCACTTT. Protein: CASSEAGGHNNSPLHF.

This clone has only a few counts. The CDR3 bases are TGTGCCAGCAGTCCGCGGGAATCTGGCGAGCAGTACTTC. This translates into CASSPRESGEQYF. V and J are TRBV6-1 and TRBJ2-7; D might be TRBD2 (6 bases). Germline V CDR1 and CDR2: MNHNS, SASEGT. The CDR3 has 13 amino acids. Deletions cut 5 bases from V and 6 bases from J, with 14 bases between.

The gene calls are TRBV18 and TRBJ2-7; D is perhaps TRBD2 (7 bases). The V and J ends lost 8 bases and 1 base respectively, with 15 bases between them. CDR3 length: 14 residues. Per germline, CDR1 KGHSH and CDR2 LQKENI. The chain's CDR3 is CASRRGGDSYEQYF. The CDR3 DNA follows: TGTGCCAGCCGCCGAGGGGGGGATTCCTACGAGCAGTACTTC.

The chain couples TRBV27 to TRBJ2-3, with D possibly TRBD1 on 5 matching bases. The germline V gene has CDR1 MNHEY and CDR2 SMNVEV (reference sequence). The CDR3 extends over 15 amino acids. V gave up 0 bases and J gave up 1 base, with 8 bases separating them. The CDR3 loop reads CASSLSKGRTDTQYF. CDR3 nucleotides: TGTGCCAGCAGTTTATCGAAGGGGCGCACAGATACGCAGTATTTT.

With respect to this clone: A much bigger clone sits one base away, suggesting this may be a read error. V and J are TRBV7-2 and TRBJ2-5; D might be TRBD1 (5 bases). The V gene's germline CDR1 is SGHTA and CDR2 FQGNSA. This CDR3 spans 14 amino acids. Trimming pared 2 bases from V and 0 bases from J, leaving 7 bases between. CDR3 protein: CASSLSGNQETQYF. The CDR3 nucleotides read TGTGCCAGCAGCTTATCAGGGAACCAAGAGACCCAGTACTTC. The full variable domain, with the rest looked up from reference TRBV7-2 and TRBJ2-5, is GAGVSQSPSNKVTEKGKDVELRCDPISGHTALYWYRQSLGQGLEFLIYFQGNSAPDKSGLPSDRFSAERTGGSVSTLTIQRTQQEDSAVYLCASSLSGNQETQYFGPGTRLLVL.

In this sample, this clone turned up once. For the CDR3, the DNA is TGTGCCAGCAGTTTATTTGGGGCAGATACGCAGTATTTT. It is translated as CASSLFGADTQYF. The genes are TRBV27 and TRBJ2-3; no reliable D call. V gave up 1 base and J gave up 4 bases, with 6 bases separating them. The CDR3 runs to 13 residues. CDR1 and CDR2 from the germline V gene are MNHEY and SMNVEV (reference sequence).

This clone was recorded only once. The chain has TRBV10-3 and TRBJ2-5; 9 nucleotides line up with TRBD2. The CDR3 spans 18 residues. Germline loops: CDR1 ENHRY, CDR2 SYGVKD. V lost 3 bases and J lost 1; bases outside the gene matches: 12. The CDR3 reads CAISDEPGLATPQETQYF. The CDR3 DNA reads TGTGCCATCAGTGATGAACCGGGACTAGCCACTCCCCAAGAGACCCAGTACTTC.

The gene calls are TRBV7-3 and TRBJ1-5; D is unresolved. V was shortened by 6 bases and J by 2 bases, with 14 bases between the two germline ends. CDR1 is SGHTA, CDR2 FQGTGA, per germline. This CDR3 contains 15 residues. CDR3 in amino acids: CASRWTRIRNQPQHF. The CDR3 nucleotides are TGTGCCAGCAGATGGACGCGGATCCGCAATCAGCCCCAGCATTTT.

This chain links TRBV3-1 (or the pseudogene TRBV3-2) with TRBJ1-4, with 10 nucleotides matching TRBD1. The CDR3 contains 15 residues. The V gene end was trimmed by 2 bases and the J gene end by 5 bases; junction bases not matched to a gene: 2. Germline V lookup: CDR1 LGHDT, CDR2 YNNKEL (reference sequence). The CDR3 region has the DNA TGTGCCAGCAGCCAAACGGGACAGGGGAATGAAAAACTGTTTTTT. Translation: CASSQTGQGNEKLFF.

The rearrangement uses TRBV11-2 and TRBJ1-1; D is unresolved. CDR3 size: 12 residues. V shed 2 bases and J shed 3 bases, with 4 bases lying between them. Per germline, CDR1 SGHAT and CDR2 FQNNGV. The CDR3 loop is CASSLLHTEAFF. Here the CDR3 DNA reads TGTGCCAGCAGCTTATTGCACACTGAAGCTTTCTTT.

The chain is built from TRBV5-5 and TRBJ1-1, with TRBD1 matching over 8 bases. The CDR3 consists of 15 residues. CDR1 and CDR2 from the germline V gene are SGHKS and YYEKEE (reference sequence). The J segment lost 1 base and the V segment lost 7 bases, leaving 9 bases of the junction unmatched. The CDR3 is CASFSDRGENTEAFF. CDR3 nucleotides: TGTGCCAGCTTTAGTGACAGGGGAGAGAACACTGAAGCTTTCTTT.

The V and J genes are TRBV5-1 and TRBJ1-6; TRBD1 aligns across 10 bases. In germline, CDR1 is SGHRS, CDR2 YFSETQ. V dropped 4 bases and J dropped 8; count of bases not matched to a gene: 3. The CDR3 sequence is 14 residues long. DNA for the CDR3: TGCGCCAGCAGCCGCGGGACAGGGGATTCACCCCTCCACTTT. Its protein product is CASSRGTGDSPLHF.